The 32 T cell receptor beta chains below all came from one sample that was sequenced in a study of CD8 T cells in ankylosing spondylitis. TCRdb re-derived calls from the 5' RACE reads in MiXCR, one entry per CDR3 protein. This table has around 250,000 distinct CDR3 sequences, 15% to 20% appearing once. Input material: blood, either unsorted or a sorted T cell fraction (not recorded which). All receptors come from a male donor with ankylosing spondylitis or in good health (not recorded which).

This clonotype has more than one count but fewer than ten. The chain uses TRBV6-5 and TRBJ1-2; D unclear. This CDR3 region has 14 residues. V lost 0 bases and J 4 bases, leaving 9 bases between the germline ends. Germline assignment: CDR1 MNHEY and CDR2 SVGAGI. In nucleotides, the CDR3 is TGTGCCAGCAGTTACTCGGGCAGTAGCTATGGCTACACCTTC. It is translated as CASSYSGSSYGYTF.

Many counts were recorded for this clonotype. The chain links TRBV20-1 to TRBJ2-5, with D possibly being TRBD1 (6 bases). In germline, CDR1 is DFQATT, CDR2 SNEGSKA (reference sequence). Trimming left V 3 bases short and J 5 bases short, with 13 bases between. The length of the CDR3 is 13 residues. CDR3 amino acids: CSASHRDAETQYF. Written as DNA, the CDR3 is TGCAGTGCTAGTCACAGGGACGCGGAGACCCAGTACTTC.

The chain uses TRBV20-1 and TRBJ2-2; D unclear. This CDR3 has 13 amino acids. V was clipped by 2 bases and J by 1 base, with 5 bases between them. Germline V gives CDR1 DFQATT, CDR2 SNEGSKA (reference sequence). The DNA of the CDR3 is TGCAGTGCTAGACGGCAGAACACCGGGGAGCTGTTTTTT. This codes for CSARRQNTGELFF.

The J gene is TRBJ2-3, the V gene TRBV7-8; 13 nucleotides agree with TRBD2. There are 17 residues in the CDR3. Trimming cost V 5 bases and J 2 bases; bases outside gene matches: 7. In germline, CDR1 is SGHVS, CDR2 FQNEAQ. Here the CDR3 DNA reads TGTGCCAGCAGCCCATTAGGGACTAGCGGGAACACAGATACGCAGTATTTT. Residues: CASSPLGTSGNTDTQYF.

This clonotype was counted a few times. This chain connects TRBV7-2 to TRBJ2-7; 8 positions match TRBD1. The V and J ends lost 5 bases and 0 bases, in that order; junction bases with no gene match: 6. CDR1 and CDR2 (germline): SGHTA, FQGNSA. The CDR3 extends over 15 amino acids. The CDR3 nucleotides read TGTGCCAGCAGCCTGGACAGGGATTACTCCTACGAGCAGTACTTC. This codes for CASSLDRDYSYEQYF.

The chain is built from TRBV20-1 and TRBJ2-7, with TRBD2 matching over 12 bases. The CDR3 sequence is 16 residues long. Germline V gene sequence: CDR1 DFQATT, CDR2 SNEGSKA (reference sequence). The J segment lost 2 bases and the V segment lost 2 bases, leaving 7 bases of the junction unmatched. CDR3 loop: CSARTRLAGGPYEQYF. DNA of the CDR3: TGCAGTGCTAGAACCCGTCTAGCGGGAGGGCCCTACGAGCAGTACTTC.

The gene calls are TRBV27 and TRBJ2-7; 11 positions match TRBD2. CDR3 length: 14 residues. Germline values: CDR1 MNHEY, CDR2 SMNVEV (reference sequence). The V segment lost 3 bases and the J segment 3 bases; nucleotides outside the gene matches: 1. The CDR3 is CASSLLAGGYEQYF. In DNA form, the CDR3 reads TGTGCCAGCAGTTTGCTAGCGGGAGGCTACGAGCAGTACTTC.

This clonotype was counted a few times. CDR3 residues: CSVEDGAVTDTQYF. The CDR3 DNA sequence: TGCAGCGTTGAAGATGGGGCAGTCACAGATACGCAGTATTTT. This chain joins TRBV29-1 and TRBJ2-3, with D tentatively TRBD1 (5 bases). V was cut by 0 bases and J by 2 bases, with 9 bases left in between. The CDR3 runs to 14 residues. Germline V gene sequence: CDR1 SQVTM, CDR2 ANQGSEA.

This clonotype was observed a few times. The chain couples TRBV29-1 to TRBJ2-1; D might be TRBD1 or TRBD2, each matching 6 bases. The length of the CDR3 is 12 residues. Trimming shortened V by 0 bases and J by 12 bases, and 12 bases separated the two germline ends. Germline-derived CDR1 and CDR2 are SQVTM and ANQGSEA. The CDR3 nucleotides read TGCAGCGTTGAAGAAGGGGGGCTAGCGCAGTTCTTC. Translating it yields CSVEEGGLAQFF.

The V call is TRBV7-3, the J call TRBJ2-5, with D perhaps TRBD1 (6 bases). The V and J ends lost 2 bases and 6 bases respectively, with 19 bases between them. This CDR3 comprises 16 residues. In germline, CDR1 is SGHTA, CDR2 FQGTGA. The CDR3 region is CASSLVSAWDMKTQYF. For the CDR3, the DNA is TGTGCCAGCAGCTTAGTTTCAGCATGGGACATGAAGACCCAGTACTTC.

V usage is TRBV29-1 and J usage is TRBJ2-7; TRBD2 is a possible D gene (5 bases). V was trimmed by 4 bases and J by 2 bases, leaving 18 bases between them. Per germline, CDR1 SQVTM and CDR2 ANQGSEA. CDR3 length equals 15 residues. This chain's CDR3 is CSVVGELGFPYEQYF. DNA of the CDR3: TGCAGCGTTGTGGGTGAACTAGGGTTCCCCTACGAGCAGTACTTC.

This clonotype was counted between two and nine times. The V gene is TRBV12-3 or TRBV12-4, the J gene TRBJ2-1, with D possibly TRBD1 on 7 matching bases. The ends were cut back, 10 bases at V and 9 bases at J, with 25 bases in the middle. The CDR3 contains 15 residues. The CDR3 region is CAIIRGGGPAGEQFF. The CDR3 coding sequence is TGTGCCATCATACGAGGGGGCGGACCAGCGGGTGAGCAGTTCTTC.

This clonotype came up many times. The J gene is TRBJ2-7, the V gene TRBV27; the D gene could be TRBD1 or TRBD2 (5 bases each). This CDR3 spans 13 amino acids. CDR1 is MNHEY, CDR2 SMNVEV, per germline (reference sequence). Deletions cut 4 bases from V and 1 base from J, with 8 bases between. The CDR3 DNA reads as TGTGCCAGCAGTTCTGGGGGTTCCTACGAGCAGTACTTC. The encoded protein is CASSSGGSYEQYF.

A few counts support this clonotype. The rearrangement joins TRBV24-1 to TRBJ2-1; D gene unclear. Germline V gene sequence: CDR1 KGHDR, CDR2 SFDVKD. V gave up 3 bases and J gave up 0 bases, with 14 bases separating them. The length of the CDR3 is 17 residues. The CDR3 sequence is CATSDGVATSSYNEQFF. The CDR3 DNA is TGTGCCACCAGTGATGGGGTTGCGACAAGCTCCTACAATGAGCAGTTCTTC.

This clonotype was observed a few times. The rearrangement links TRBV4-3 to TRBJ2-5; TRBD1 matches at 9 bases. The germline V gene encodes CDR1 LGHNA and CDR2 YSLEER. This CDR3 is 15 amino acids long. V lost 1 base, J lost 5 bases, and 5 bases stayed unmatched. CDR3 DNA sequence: TGCGCCAGCAGCCAAGTACAGGGGGCAGCGGAGACCCAGTACTTC. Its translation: CASSQVQGAAETQYF.

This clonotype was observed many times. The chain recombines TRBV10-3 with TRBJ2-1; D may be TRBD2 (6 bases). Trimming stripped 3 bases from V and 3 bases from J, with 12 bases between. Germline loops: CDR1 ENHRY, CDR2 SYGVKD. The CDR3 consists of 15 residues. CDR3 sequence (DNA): TGTGCCATCAGTGAAACAAGCGGGTACTACAATGAGCAGTTCTTC. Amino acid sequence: CAISETSGYYNEQFF.

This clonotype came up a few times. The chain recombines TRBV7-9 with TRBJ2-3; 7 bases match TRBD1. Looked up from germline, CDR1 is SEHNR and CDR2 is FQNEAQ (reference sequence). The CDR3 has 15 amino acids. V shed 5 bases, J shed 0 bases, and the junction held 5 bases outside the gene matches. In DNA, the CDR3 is TGTGCCAGCAGCATCCGGGACAGTAGCACAGATACGCAGTATTTT. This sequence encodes CASSIRDSSTDTQYF.

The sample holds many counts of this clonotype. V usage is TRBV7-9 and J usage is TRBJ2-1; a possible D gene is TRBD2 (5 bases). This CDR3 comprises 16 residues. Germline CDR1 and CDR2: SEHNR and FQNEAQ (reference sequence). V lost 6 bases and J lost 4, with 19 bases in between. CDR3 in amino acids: CASSPLSGIIYNEQFF. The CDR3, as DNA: TGTGCCAGCAGTCCCCTCAGCGGAATAATATACAATGAGCAGTTCTTC.

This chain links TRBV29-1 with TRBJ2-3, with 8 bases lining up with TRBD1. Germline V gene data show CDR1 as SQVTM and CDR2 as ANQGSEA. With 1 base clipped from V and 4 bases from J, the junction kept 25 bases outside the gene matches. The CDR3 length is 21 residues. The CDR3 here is CSVEARGAGGRNRAGPDTQYF. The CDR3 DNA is TGCAGCGTTGAAGCCCGTGGGGCAGGGGGCCGCAACAGGGCCGGACCAGATACGCAGTATTTT.

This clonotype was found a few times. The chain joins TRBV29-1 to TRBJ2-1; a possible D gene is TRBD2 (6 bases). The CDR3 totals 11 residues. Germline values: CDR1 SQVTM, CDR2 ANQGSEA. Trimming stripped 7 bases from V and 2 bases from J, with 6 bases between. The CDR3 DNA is TGCAGCGGCGGGACCTACAATGAGCAGTTCTTC. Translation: CSGGTYNEQFF.

Here the CDR3 DNA reads TGCAGTGCTAGAGCGCCCAGGGGGCTCGAGACCCAGTACTTC. Translating it yields CSARAPRGLETQYF. The chain recombines TRBV20-1 with TRBJ2-5, with 8 bases aligning to TRBD1. Germline CDR1 reads DFQATT; CDR2 reads SNEGSKA (reference sequence). CDR3 length equals 14 residues. The V and J ends lost 1 base and 5 bases, in that order; junction bases with no gene match: 6.

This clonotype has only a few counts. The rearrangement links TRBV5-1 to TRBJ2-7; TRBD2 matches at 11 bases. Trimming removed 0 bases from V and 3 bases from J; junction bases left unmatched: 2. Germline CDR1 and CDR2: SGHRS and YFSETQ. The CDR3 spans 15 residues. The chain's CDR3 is CASSLATSGIYEQYF. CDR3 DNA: TGCGCCAGCAGCTTGGCGACTAGCGGGATCTACGAGCAGTACTTC.

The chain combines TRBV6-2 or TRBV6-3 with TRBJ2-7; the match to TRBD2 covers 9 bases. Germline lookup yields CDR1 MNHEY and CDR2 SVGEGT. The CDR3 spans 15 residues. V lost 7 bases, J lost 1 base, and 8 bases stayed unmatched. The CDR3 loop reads CASTKGGLASYEQYF. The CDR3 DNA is TGTGCCAGCACTAAGGGGGGACTAGCTTCCTACGAGCAGTACTTC.

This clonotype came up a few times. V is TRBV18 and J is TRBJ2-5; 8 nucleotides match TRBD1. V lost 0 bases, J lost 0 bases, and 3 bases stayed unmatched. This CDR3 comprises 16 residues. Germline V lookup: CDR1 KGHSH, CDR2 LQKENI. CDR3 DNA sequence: TGTGCCAGCTCACCACCGACAGGGGAAGACCAAGAGACCCAGTACTTC. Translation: CASSPPTGEDQETQYF.

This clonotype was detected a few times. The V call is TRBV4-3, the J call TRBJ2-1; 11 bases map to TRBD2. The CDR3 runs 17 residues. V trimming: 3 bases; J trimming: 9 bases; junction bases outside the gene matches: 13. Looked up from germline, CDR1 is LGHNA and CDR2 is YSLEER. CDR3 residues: CASSQELAGDFFGEQFF. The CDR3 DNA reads TGCGCCAGCAGCCAGGAACTAGCGGGGGACTTCTTCGGTGAGCAGTTCTTC.

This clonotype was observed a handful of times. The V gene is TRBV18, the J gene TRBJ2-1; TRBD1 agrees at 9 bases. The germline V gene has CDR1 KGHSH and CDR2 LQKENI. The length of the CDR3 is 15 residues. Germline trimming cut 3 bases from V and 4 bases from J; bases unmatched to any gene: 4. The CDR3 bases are TGTGCCAGCTCACCCGGACAGGGGATTTACAATGAGCAGTTCTTC. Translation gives CASSPGQGIYNEQFF.

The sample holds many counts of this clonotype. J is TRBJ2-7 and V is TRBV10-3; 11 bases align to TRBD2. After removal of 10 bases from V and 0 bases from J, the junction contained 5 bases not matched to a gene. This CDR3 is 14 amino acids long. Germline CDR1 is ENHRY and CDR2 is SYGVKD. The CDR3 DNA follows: TGTGCCACCAAGACTAGCGGGATCTCCTACGAGCAGTACTTC. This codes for CATKTSGISYEQYF.

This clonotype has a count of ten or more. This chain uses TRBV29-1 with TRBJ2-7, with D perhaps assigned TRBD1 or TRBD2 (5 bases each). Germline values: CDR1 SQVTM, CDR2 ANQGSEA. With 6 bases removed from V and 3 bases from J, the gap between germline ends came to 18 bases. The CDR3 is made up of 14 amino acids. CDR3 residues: CSVDIMGVGYEQYF. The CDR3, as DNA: TGCAGCGTCGATATCATGGGGGTCGGCTACGAGCAGTACTTC.

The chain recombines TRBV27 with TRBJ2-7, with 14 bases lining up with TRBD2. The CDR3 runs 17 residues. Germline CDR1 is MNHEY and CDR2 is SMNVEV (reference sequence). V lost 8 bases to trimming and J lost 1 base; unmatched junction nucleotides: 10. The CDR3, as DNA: TGTGCCAGCGGAACCGGGACTAGCGGGAGTTTGTCCTACGAGCAGTACTTC. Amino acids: CASGTGTSGSLSYEQYF.

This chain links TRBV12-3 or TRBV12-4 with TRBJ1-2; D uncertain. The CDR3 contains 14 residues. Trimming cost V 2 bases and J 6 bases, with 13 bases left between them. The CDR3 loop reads CASSLTAAYDGYTF. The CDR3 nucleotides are TGTGCCAGCAGTTTAACAGCCGCTTACGATGGCTACACCTTC.

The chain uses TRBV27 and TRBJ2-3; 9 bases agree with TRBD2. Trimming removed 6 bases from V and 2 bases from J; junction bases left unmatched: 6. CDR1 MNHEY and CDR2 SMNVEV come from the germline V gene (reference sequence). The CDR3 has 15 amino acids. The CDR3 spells CASSRGLAVTDTQYF. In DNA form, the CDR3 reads TGTGCCAGCAGCCGGGGACTAGCAGTCACAGATACGCAGTATTTT.

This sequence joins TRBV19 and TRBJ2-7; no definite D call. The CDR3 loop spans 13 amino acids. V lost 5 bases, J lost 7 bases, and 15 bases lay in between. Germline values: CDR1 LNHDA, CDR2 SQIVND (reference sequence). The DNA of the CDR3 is TGTGCCAGTAGTCCTCTCCATAGGCATGAGCAGTACTTC. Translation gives CASSPLHRHEQYF.